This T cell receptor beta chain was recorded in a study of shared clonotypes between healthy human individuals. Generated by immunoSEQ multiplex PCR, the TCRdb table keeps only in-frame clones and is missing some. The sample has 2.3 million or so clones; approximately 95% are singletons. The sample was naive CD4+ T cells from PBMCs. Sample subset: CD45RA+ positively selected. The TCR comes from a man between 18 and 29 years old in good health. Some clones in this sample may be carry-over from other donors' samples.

The CDR3 nucleotides are TGTGCCAGCAGTCGACCAGGAACGGGAAACACCATATATTTT. Residues: CASSRPGTGNTIYF. This chain joins TRBV9 and TRBJ1-3; D is undetermined. CDR1 and CDR2 from the germline V gene are SGDLS and YYNGEE. The CDR3 runs 14 residues. The V gene lost 5 bases and the J gene lost 4 bases, with 13 bases spanning the gap. Supplemented by reference TRBV9 and TRBJ1-3, the full variable domain reads DSGVTQTPKHLITATGQRVTLRCSPRSGDLSVYWYQQSLDQGLQFLIQYYNGEERAKGNILERFSAQQFPDLHSELNLSSLELGDSALYFCASSRPGTGNTIYFGEGSWLTVV.